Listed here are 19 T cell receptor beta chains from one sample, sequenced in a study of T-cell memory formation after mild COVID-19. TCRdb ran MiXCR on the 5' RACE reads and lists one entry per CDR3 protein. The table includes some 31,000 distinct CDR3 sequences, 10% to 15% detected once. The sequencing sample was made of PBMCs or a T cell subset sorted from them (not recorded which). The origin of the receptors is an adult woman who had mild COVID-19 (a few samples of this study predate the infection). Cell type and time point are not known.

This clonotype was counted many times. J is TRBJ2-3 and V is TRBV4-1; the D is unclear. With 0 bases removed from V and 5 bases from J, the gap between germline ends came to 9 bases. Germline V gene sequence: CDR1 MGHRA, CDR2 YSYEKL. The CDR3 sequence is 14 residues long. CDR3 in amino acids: CASSQDPFQDTQYF. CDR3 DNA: TGCGCCAGCAGCCAAGATCCATTCCAAGATACGCAGTATTTT.

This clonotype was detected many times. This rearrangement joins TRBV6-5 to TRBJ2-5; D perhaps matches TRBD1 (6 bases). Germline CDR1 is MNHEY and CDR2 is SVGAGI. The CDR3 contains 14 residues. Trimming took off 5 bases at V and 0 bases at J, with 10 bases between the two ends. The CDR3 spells CASSRGQNQETQYF. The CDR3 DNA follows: TGTGCCAGCAGTCGGGGACAAAACCAAGAGACCCAGTACTTC.

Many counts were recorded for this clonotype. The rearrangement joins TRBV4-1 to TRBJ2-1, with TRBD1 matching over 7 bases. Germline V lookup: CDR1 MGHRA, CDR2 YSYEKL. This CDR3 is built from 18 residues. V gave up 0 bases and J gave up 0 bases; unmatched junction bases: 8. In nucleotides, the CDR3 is TGCGCCAGCAGCCAAGAGCCAGGACAGGCAACCTCCTACAATGAGCAGTTCTTC. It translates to CASSQEPGQATSYNEQFF.

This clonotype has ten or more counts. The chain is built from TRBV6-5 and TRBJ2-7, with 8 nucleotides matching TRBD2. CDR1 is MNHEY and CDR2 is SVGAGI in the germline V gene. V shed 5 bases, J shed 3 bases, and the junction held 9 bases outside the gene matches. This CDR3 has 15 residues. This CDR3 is CASSPRTSSRYEQYF. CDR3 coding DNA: TGTGCCAGCAGTCCCAGGACTAGCAGCCGCTACGAGCAGTACTTC.

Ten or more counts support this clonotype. CDR3 sequence (DNA): TGTGCCAGCAGTTACGATTCACGGAATACCGGGGAGCTGTTTTTT. Protein: CASSYDSRNTGELFF. The genes are TRBV6-2 or TRBV6-3 and TRBJ2-2; no reliable D call. The germline V gene has CDR1 MNHEY and CDR2 SVGEGT. The V and J ends lost 2 bases and 5 bases respectively, with 12 bases between them. The CDR3 loop spans 15 amino acids.

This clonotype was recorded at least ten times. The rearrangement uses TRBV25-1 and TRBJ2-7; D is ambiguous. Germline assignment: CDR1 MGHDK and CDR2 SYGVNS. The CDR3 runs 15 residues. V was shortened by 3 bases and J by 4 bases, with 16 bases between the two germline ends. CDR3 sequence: CASSDVNGRSYEQYF. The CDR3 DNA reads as TGTGCCAGCAGTGATGTTAACGGCCGCAGTTACGAGCAGTACTTC.

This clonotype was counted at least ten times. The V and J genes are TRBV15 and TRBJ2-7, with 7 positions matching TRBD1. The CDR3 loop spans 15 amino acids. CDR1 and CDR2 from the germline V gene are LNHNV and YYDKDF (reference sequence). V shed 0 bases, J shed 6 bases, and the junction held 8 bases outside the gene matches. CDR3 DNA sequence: TGTGCCACCAGCAGAGATCTAAGGGGGCTCGGCGAGCAGTACTTC. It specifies CATSRDLRGLGEQYF.

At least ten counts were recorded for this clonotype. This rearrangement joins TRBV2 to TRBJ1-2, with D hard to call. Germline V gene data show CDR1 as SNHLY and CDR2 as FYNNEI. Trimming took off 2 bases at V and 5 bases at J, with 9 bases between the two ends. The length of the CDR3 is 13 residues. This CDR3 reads CASSEMLGYGYTF. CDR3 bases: TGTGCCAGCAGTGAAATGTTGGGGTATGGCTACACCTTC.

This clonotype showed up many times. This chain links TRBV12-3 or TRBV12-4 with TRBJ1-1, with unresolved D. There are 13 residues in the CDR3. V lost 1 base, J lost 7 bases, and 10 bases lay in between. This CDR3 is CASSLVYRGEAFF. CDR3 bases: TGTGCCAGCAGTTTAGTTTATCGGGGTGAAGCTTTCTTT.

Here the CDR3 reads CASSYDGKRGETQYF. CDR3 in DNA: TGTGCCAGCAGTTACGATGGGAAACGGGGAGAGACCCAGTACTTC. V usage is TRBV5-4 and J usage is TRBJ2-5; tentative D call: TRBD2 (5 bases). Trimming cost V 5 bases and J 4 bases, with 18 bases left between them. Germline CDR1 SGHNT, CDR2 YYREEE (reference sequence). The CDR3 totals 15 residues.

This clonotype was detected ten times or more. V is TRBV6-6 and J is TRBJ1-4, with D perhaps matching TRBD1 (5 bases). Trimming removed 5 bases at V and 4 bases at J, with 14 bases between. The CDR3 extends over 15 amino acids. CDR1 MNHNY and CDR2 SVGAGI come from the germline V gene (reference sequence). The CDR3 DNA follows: TGTGCCAGCAGTACCTCGGGACCCAGTAATGAAAAACTGTTTTTT. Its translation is CASSTSGPSNEKLFF.

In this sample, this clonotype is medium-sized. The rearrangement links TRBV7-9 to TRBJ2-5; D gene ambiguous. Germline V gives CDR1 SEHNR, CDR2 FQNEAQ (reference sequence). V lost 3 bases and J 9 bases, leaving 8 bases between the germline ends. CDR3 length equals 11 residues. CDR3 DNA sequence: TGTGCCAGCAGCTTGAATGAGGCCCAGTACTTC. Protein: CASSLNEAQYF.

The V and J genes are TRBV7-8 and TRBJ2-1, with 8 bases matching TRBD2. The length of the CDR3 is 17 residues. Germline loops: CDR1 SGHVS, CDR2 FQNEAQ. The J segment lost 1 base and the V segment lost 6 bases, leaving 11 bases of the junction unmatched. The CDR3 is CASSYPGLGLSYNEQFF. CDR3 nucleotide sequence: TGTGCCAGCAGTTATCCGGGACTAGGGCTTTCCTACAATGAGCAGTTCTTC.

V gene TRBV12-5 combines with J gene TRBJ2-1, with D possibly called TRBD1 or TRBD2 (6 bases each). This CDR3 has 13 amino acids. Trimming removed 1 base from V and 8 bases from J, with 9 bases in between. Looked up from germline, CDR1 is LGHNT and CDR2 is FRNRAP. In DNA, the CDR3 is TGTGCTAGTGGTTTGGCGGGGGCGGATGAGCAGTTCTTC. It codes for CASGLAGADEQFF.

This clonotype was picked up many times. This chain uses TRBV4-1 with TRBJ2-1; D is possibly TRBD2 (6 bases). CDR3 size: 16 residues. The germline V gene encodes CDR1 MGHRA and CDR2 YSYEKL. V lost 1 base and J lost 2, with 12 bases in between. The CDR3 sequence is CASSQASGDAYNEQFF. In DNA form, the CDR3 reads TGCGCCAGCAGCCAAGCATCGGGGGATGCCTACAATGAGCAGTTCTTC.

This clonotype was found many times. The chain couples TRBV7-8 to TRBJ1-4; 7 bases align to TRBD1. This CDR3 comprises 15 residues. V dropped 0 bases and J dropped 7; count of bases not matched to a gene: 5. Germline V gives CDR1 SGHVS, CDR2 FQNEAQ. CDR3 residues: CASSLAEGQTEKLFF. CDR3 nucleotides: TGTGCCAGCAGCTTAGCTGAGGGACAGACTGAAAAACTGTTTTTT.

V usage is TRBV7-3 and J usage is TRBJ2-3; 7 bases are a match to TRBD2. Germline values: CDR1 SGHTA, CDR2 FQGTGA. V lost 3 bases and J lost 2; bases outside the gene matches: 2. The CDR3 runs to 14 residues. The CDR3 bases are TGTGCCAGCAGCTTGGGGGGGGACACAGATACGCAGTATTTT. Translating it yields CASSLGGDTDTQYF.

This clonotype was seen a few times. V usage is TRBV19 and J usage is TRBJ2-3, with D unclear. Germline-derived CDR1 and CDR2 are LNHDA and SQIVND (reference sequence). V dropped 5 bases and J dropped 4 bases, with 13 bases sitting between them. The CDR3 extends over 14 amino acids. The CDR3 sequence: CASSPSSESDTQYF. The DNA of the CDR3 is TGTGCCAGTAGTCCCAGCTCAGAGTCAGATACGCAGTATTTT.

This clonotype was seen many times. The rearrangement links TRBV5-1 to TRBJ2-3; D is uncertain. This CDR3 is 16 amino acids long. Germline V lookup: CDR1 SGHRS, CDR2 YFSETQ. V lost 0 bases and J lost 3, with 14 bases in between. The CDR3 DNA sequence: TGCGCCAGCAGCTTGGCCGGAAAGGCCATAACAGATACGCAGTATTTT. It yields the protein CASSLAGKAITDTQYF.